These 10 T cell receptor beta chains came from one sample sequenced in a study of blood T cell repertoires in COVID-19. Method: immunoSEQ multiplex PCR; TCRdb's copy keeps in-frame clones and lacks some. The sample lists fewer than 250,000 clones; just over 85% were seen once. The sequencing input was peripheral blood. These receptors originate from a man aged 45-65 years with acute or convalescent COVID-19.

The chain has TRBV5-1 and TRBJ1-3; D remains unclear. Trimming cost V 1 base and J 5 bases, with 10 bases left between them. CDR1 SGHRS and CDR2 YFSETQ come from the germline V gene. The CDR3 has 14 amino acids. CDR3 loop: CASSLSWARNTIYF. In DNA form, the CDR3 reads TGCGCCAGCAGCTTGAGTTGGGCGAGAAACACCATATATTTT. Full variable domain (rest looked up from reference TRBV5-1 and TRBJ1-3): KAGVTQTPRYLIKTRGQQVTLSCSPISGHRSVSWYQQTPGQGLQFLFEYFSETQRNKGNFPGRFSGRQFSNSRSEMNVSTLELGDSALYLCASSLSWARNTIYFGEGSWLTVV.

The chain is built from TRBV19 and TRBJ2-1, with 12 bases that match TRBD2. Germline V CDR1 and CDR2: LNHDA, SQIVND (reference sequence). J was trimmed by 9 bases and V by 6 bases; bases with no gene match: 9. CDR3 size: 15 residues. CDR3 bases: TGTGCCAGTAGGTCCATCCCGGGACTAGCGGGTGAGCAGTTCTTC. It encodes CASRSIPGLAGEQFF.

The chain carries TRBV3-1 (or the pseudogene TRBV3-2) and TRBJ2-5; the D gene is possibly TRBD1 (6 bases). The germline CDR1 and CDR2 sequences are LGHDT and YNNKEL (reference sequence). This CDR3 contains 18 residues. The ends were cut back, 5 bases at V and 1 base at J, with 23 bases in the middle. The CDR3 coding sequence is TGTGCCAGCAGCGGTTTTGGATTATTCTTGGACAGCCAAGAGACCCAGTACTTC. This sequence encodes CASSGFGLFLDSQETQYF.

The genes are TRBV19 and TRBJ1-1; D possibly corresponds to TRBD1 (5 bases). The germline CDR1 and CDR2 sequences are LNHDA and SQIVND (reference sequence). This CDR3 contains 13 residues. V was clipped by 3 bases and J by 3 bases, with 8 bases between them. The CDR3 DNA reads TGTGCCAGTAGTATGGCCAGGGACACTGAAGCTTTCTTT. Translation gives CASSMARDTEAFF.

This clone has a handful of counts. V usage is TRBV6-5 and J usage is TRBJ1-5; 7 bases match TRBD1. V was clipped by 6 bases and J by 7 bases; unmatched bases: 6. CDR1 and CDR2 from the germline V gene are MNHEY and SVGAGI. This CDR3 has 13 residues. The CDR3 sequence: CASSNDRDQPQHF. As DNA, the CDR3 is TGTGCCAGCAGCAACGACAGGGACCAGCCCCAGCATTTT.

The chain recombines TRBV5-4 with TRBJ1-6; 9 bases are shared with TRBD1. The CDR3 consists of 14 residues. Germline V gene lookup returns CDR1 SGHNT and CDR2 YYREEE (reference sequence). V gave up 4 bases and J gave up 9 bases; unmatched junction bases: 5. CDR3 sequence: CASSRDRVISPLHF. In DNA, the CDR3 is TGTGCCAGCAGCCGGGACAGGGTAATTTCACCCCTCCACTTT.

V gene TRBV21-1 combines with J gene TRBJ2-7; TRBD1 is taken as the D call from the table, unchecked against the DNA. TRBV21-1 is a listed pseudogene. The CDR3 runs to 18 residues. The CDR3 is CASSPRGGKGTNPYEQYF. CDR3 DNA: TGTGCCAGCAGCCCAAGAGGGGGTAAGGGGACAAATCCCTACGAGCAGTACTTC.

The chain links TRBV5-1 to TRBJ1-2; 10 nucleotides align to TRBD1. Germline loops: CDR1 SGHRS, CDR2 YFSETQ. The CDR3 loop spans 14 amino acids. After removal of 4 bases from V and 1 base from J, the junction contained 1 base not matched to a gene. In DNA form, the CDR3 reads TGCGCCAGCAGCGGGACAGGGGTTAACTATGGCTACACCTTC. Protein sequence: CASSGTGVNYGYTF.

This clone was observed a few times. The rearrangement joins TRBV5-1 to TRBJ1-2; TRBD1 aligns across 7 bases. CDR1 SGHRS and CDR2 YFSETQ come from the germline V gene. Trimming at V came to 0 bases and at J to 8 bases, leaving 10 bases not matched to a gene. The CDR3 loop spans 15 amino acids. CDR3 DNA sequence: TGCGCCAGCAGCTTGGGGGGACAGACCCTGGAAGGCTACACCTTC. Its translation is CASSLGGQTLEGYTF.

This clone has only one observation. This chain uses TRBV9 with TRBJ1-4, with TRBD1 matching over 7 bases. The length of the CDR3 is 17 residues. From germline, CDR1 is SGDLS and CDR2 YYNGEE. J lost 3 bases, V lost 0 bases, and 8 bases had no gene match. The CDR3 loop reads CASSVGLTGIPNEKLFF. CDR3 nucleotide sequence: TGTGCCAGCAGCGTAGGTTTGACAGGGATCCCTAATGAAAAACTGTTTTTT.